The sequence of this T cell receptor beta chain was determined in a study of T cell responses to AZD1222 COVID-19 vaccine. Study outcomes and limitations: Only after the peak T cell response were repertoires sampled.

As for this clone: Its antigen is as yet unknown.

Germline V gives CDR1 SGHNT, CDR2 YYREEE (reference sequence). The V segment lost 4 bases and the J segment 3 bases; nucleotides outside the gene matches: 5. The CDR3 covers 16 residues. TCRdb keeps only in-frame clones here, not all; method: immunoSEQ multiplex PCR. Of about 120,000 clones listed, more than 70% were seen once; the top ten hold about 1.6%. The material sequenced was peripheral blood, taken on day 0 of AZD1222 vaccination. This TCR was sampled from an adult in good health. The J gene is TRBJ2-5, the V gene TRBV5-4; the match to TRBD2 covers 14 bases. CDR3 amino acids: CASSRGLAGGEETQYF. The CDR3 bases are TGTGCCAGCAGCCGCGGACTAGCGGGAGGTGAAGAGACCCAGTACTTC.